The source of this T cell receptor beta chain is a study of T cells in Graves' hyperthyroidism and ophthalmopathy. About the study: Blood from the periphery was taken at initial diagnosis, before any treatment.

RNA transcripts yielded amplified TCR beta CDR3 regions. The HTBI set primed first-round TCR CDR3 RT-PCR. TCRdb re-derived calls from the multiplex PCR reads in MiXCR, one entry per CDR3 protein. The sample lists fewer than 900,000 distinct CDR3 sequences, 16% seen once, with under 9.5% in the top ten. V was cut by 1 base and J by 7 bases, with 9 bases left in between. The germline V gene encodes CDR1 SGHRS and CDR2 YFSETQ. This CDR3 comprises 12 residues. Hyperthyroidism patients were newly diagnosed, had disease duration under 2 months, and were aged 18 to 65 years. The clonotype was recovered from a man between 18 and 29 years old with Graves' hyperthyroidism. This chain connects TRBV5-1 to TRBJ2-7; possible D gene TRBD2, 5 bases. The specimen was blood. The CDR3 protein is CASSLNGEEQYF. The CDR3 coding sequence is TGCGCCAGCAGCTTGAACGGGGAAGAGCAGTACTTC.